This T cell receptor beta chain appears in the sequencing data of a study of cytomegalovirus exposure and HLA in healthy donors. The CDR3 sequence is 14 residues long. V lost 6 bases and J lost 5, with 14 bases in between. Germline CDR1 MNHEY, CDR2 SMNVEV (reference sequence). The donors were part of the validation cohort of roughly 110 subjects. That cohort was separate from the first cohort, which comprised 550 to 750 subjects. As for this clone: Its antigen remains unknown.

Findings of the study overall: Reports described diagnosis of cytomegalovirus status by the classifier as highly specific and sensitive. As confirmed in vitro, three CMV-associated chains were specific for CMV antigens.

Generated by immunoSEQ multiplex PCR, the TCRdb table keeps only in-frame clones and is missing some. This table holds 150,000 to 250,000 clones, 75% to 85% found once. The chain links TRBV27 to TRBJ1-5, with D possibly TRBD1 on 5 matching bases. This sequence originates from a woman younger than 45 in good health and CMV-seropositive. The sample consisted of PBMCs. The CDR3 DNA reads as TGTGCCAGCAGCCCCGGGGGTAACTATCAGCCCCAGCATTTT. Protein sequence: CASSPGGNYQPQHF.